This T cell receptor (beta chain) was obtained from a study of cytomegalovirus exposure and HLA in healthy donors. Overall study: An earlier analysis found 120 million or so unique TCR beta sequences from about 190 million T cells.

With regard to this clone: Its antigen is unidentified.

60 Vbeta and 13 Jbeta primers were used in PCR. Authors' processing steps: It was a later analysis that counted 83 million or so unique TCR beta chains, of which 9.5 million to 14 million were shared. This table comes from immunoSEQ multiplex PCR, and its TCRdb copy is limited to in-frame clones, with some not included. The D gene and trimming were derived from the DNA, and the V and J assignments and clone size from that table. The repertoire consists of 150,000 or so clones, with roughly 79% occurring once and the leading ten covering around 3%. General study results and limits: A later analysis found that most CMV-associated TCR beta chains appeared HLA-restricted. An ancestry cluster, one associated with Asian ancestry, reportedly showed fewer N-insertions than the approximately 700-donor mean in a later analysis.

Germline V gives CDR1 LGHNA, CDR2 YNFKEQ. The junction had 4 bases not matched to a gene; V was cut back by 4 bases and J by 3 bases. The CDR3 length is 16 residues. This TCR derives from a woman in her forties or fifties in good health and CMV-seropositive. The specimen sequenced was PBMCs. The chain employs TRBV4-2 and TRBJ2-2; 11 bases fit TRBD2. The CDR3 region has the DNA TGTGCCAGCAGCCCGACTAGCGGGACGGACACCGGGGAGCTGTTTTTT. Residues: CASSPTSGTDTGELFF.